This record looks at one TCR beta chain sequence and its context. The antigen it binds to is not known. No base quality values were provided; no much bigger clone lies one nucleotide off. The CDR3 covers 15 residues, taking in both the cysteine and the phenylalanine. The entry retains the CDR3 DNA only, 45 bases that are in frame from base 1. The germline V gene supplies CDR1 SNHLY and CDR2 FYNNEI. The data stem from a study of sequential checkpoint blockade in melanoma (dated by TCRdb to the late 2010s). Regarding the study in general: Patients were assigned by 1:1 randomization to either first-line nivolumab followed by ipilimumab (arm A) or ipilimumab followed by nivolumab (arm B). Maintenance nivolumab was given following each of the two trial sequences. General findings and caveats noted by the study authors: The model for predicting response that combines TCR metrics with mutation burden needs to be validated in larger, independent patient cohorts.

TCRbeta CDR3 regions were immunosequenced from genomic DNA with the immunoSEQ Assay. Prior to high-throughput sequencing, genomic DNA was amplified by bias-controlled multiplex PCR. For the original study's pipeline: To quantify the absolute abundance of each unique TCRbeta CDR3 region, the sequences were collapsed and filtered. Clonality, defined as 1 minus Pielou's evenness, was calculated using only productive rearrangements. A previously published method was used to identify clones with significantly greater frequencies in on-treatment samples than in baseline samples. Imported from immuneACCESS, the table was reduced by TCRdb to in-frame sequences with V and J called. These copies leave out some clones; in studies compared against another copy, an unresolved V gene accounts for under half, and the cause of the remainder is not known. V and J calls and clone size come straight from that table; D and trimming were deduced from the DNA. This sample gives approximately 26,000 clones in total; roughly 80% of them show up just once. 22% of the sample comes from the top ten.

The meaning of the sample's treatment or condition label: randomized to nivolumab then ipilimumab (arm A) or the reverse (arm B). None of the trial patients had been given prior DNA-damaging chemotherapy. Thawed PBMCs were sorted on a FACS Aria II flow cytometer to isolate live CD3+CD8+ cells negative for CD19 and CD56. Samples came from patients with melanoma in CheckMate 064, a randomized, open-label phase II trial of sequential checkpoint blockade. Peripheral blood mononuclear cells were obtained through leukapheresis, purified using Ficoll-Paque, and frozen in human serum containing approximately 9.5% DMSO. Purity of sorted blood CD3+CD8+ cells was verified at >98% immediately after sorting, followed by DNA extraction.

Rearrangement joined TRBV2 to TRBJ2-5; TRBD2 agrees with 12 junctional bases. The DNA end is more similar to TRBJ2-7, so the J call may be wrong. Sequencing was performed on CD8+ T cells sorted from blood (inferred from file names), taken from a patient given nivolumab and ipilimumab in sequence. This TCR was recovered from a human donor with melanoma. In nucleotides, the sequence is TGTGCCAGCAGTGGACTAGCGGGAGTTGCCTACGAGCAGTACTTC. Its coded protein is CASSGLAGVAYEQYF.